Listed below are T cell receptor beta chains from one sample, sequenced in a study of Ad26.COV2.S vaccination and SARS-CoV-2 variants. Measured with immunoSEQ multiplex PCR; TCRdb has only the in-frame clones, and not every one. The top ten clones hold 3.3% of a sample with about 350,000 clones, 70% to 90% of them seen once. The sample was peripheral blood, taken in a trial of Ad26.COV2.S vaccine versus placebo. The receptors were sampled from a person aged 18-60 years who received the Ad26.COV2.S COVID-19 vaccine or a placebo. The CDR3 runs from the conserved cysteine through the conserved F or W. Each record gives: J gene, V gene, clone size, D gene, CDR3 protein, CDR3 DNA. A D gene is named only where the DNA matches it firmly. Rows give clone size only sometimes, using once, few, many, or a class for an expanded clone.

J: TRBJ1-5; V: TRBV6-2/TRBV6-3; size: .; D: .; CDR3: CASSYMDSLGPQHF; DNA: TGTGCCAGCAGTTACATGGACTCCCTTGGGCCCCAGCATTTT
J: TRBJ2-7; V: TRBV3-1/TRBV3-2; size: .; D: .; CDR3: CASSPMIPYEQYF; DNA: TGTGCCAGCAGCCCCATGATCCCCTACGAGCAGTACTTC
J: TRBJ2-7; V: TRBV11-2; size: .; D: TRBD2; CDR3: CASSLGTSYEQYF; DNA: TGTGCCAGCAGCTTGGGGACTAGCTACGAGCAGTACTTC
J: TRBJ1-6; V: TRBV18; size: few; D: TRBD1; CDR3: CASSPQGDSPLHF; DNA: TGTGCCAGCTCTCCTCAGGGGGATTCACCCCTCCACTTT
J: TRBJ2-2; V: TRBV19; size: .; D: TRBD2; CDR3: CASSIFPGTSPGELFF; DNA: TGTGCCAGTAGTATATTCCCTGGGACTAGCCCCGGGGAGCTGTTTTTT
J: TRBJ2-4; V: TRBV7-2; size: .; D: .; CDR3: CASSSLAKNIQYF; DNA: TGTGCCAGCAGCTCCCTGGCCAAAAACATTCAGTACTTC
J: TRBJ1-2; V: TRBV10-3; size: .; D: TRBD1; CDR3: CAISGRDRGQAYGYTF; DNA: TGTGCCATCAGTGGCCGGGACAGGGGGCAGGCCTATGGCTACACCTTC
J: TRBJ1-3; V: TRBV4-1; size: few; D: TRBD1; CDR3: CASSQDLGTGAGNTIYF; DNA: TGCGCCAGCAGCCAAGATCTTGGGACAGGGGCTGGAAACACCATATATTTT
J: TRBJ2-3; V: TRBV5-1; size: .; D: .; CDR3: CASSLADSTDTQYF; DNA: TGCGCCAGCAGCTTGGCCGATAGCACAGATACGCAGTATTTT
J: TRBJ2-5; V: TRBV6-5; size: .; D: .; CDR3: CASSYSRAPDETQYF; DNA: TGTGCCAGCAGTTACTCGAGGGCTCCTGACGAGACCCAGTACTTC
J: TRBJ1-1; V: TRBV6-5; size: .; D: .; CDR3: CASSYRGQSSEAFF; DNA: TGTGCCAGCAGTTACCGCGGACAGTCTTCTGAAGCTTTCTTT
J: TRBJ2-3; V: TRBV5-8; size: .; D: TRBD2; CDR3: CASSLSLAGGRRTQYF; DNA: TGTGCCAGCAGCTTGAGCCTAGCGGGGGGGCGAAGGACGCAGTATTTT
J: TRBJ2-5; V: TRBV9; size: .; D: .; CDR3: CASSPHAGAIPETQYF; DNA: TGTGCCAGCAGCCCCCACGCGGGGGCCATTCCAGAGACCCAGTACTTC
J: TRBJ1-6; V: TRBV7-2; size: .; D: TRBD1; CDR3: CASRRGQDSPLHF; DNA: TGTGCCAGCAGACGGGGACAGGATTCACCCCTCCACTTT